This is a list of T cell receptor beta chains from one sample in a study of blood T cell dynamics during melanoma immunotherapy. Here immunoSEQ multiplex PCR was the method, and the copy in TCRdb shows in-frame clones only, minus some. The sample includes under 15,000 clones, more than 75% seen only once; the top ten take 0.15% to 0.2%. The sample here was effector memory CD8+ T cells from blood, taken from a patient treated with checkpoint blockade. These receptors were taken from a human donor with melanoma. Both conserved end residues are part of each CDR3. Each record gives: clone size, D gene, J gene, V gene, CDR3 protein, CDR3 DNA. D genes are given only for firm matches. Clone size is shown for a subset of rows, as once, few, many or a class of expanded clone.

size: -
D: -
J: TRBJ1-5
V: TRBV15
CDR3: CATSRDKNSNQPQHF
DNA: TGTGCCACCAGCAGAGATAAGAATAGCAATCAGCCCCAGCATTTT

size: -
D: TRBD1
J: TRBJ1-2
V: TRBV5-1
CDR3: CASSFVTGIAYGYTF
DNA: TGCGCCAGCAGCTTCGTGACAGGGATCGCCTATGGCTACACCTTC

size: -
D: -
J: TRBJ1-1
V: TRBV9
CDR3: CASSEGGNTEAFF
DNA: TGTGCCAGCAGCGAGGGAGGGAACACTGAAGCTTTCTTT

size: -
D: TRBD2
J: TRBJ2-5
V: TRBV29-1
CDR3: CSASGRGETQYF
DNA: TGCAGCGCTAGCGGGAGGGGTGAGACCCAGTACTTC

size: once
D: -
J: TRBJ1-4
V: TRBV29-1
CDR3: CSAEGTNEKLFF
DNA: TGCAGTGCGGAGGGAACTAATGAAAAACTGTTTTTT

size: -
D: -
J: TRBJ1-4
V: TRBV25-1
CDR3: CASSSRLEIEKLFF
DNA: TGTGCCAGCAGTAGCCGTCTAGAGATAGAAAAACTGTTTTTT

size: -
D: -
J: TRBJ1-1
V: TRBV28
CDR3: CASSPDRETTEAFF
DNA: TGTGCCAGCAGTCCCGACCGGGAAACCACTGAAGCTTTCTTT

size: -
D: -
J: TRBJ2-3
V: TRBV11-2
CDR3: CASVEEYTDTQYF
DNA: TGTGCCAGCGTCGAAGAATACACAGATACGCAGTATTTT

size: -
D: -
J: TRBJ1-1
V: TRBV7-3
CDR3: CASSLGLGAEAFF
DNA: TGTGCCAGCAGCTTAGGGTTGGGGGCTGAAGCTTTCTTT

size: -
D: -
J: TRBJ1-1
V: TRBV27
CDR3: CASSPPGPPRDTEAFF
DNA: TGTGCCAGCAGTCCGCCGGGACCTCCAAGGGACACTGAAGCTTTCTTT

size: -
D: -
J: TRBJ2-6
V: TRBV7-6
CDR3: CASSPRTGANVLTF
DNA: TGTGCCAGCAGCCCCCGGACTGGGGCCAACGTCCTGACTTTC

size: -
D: -
J: TRBJ2-7
V: TRBV5-8
CDR3: CASSPTRESSYEQYF
DNA: TGTGCCAGCAGCCCAACCCGGGAAAGCTCCTACGAGCAGTACTTC

size: -
D: TRBD1
J: TRBJ1-2
V: TRBV11-2
CDR3: CASSLSRTGAYGYTF
DNA: TGTGCCAGCAGCTTATCCCGGACAGGGGCCTATGGCTACACCTTC

size: -
D: TRBD2
J: TRBJ2-7
V: TRBV4-1
CDR3: CASSQKPGLAGGSYEQYF
DNA: TGCGCCAGCAGCCAAAAACCGGGACTAGCGGGAGGATCCTACGAGCAGTACTTC

size: -
D: -
J: TRBJ2-1
V: TRBV25-1
CDR3: CASSESAVGMGNEQFF
DNA: TGTGCCAGCAGTGAATCCGCGGTAGGGATGGGCAATGAGCAGTTCTTC

size: -
D: -
J: TRBJ2-6
V: TRBV19
CDR3: CASSISPGPNLVGANVLTF
DNA: TGTGCCAGTAGTATATCCCCGGGACCAAATCTTGTCGGGGCCAACGTCCTGACTTTC

size: -
D: TRBD1
J: TRBJ2-7
V: TRBV27
CDR3: CASSLFGDRAYSYEQYF
DNA: TGTGCCAGCAGTTTATTCGGGGACAGGGCTTACTCCTACGAGCAGTACTTC

size: once
D: -
J: TRBJ1-1
V: TRBV7-9
CDR3: CASSLADFYAFF
DNA: TGTGCCAGCAGCTTGGCGGATTTCTACGCTTTCTTT

size: -
D: -
J: TRBJ1-2
V: TRBV18
CDR3: CASSPETALNYGYTF
DNA: TGTGCCAGCTCACCAGAAACGGCCCTCAACTATGGCTACACCTTC

size: -
D: TRBD1
J: TRBJ1-1
V: TRBV19
CDR3: CASSPRYLTGRTEAFF
DNA: TGTGCCAGTAGTCCACGCTATCTGACAGGGAGAACTGAAGCTTTCTTT

size: -
D: TRBD2
J: TRBJ2-7
V: TRBV4-2
CDR3: CASSQSLAGAYEQYF
DNA: TGTGCCAGCAGCCAATCGCTAGCGGGCGCCTACGAGCAGTACTTC

size: -
D: -
J: TRBJ2-3
V: TRBV27
CDR3: CASLSRRGNDTQYF
DNA: TGTGCCAGCCTTTCTCGACGGGGCAACGATACGCAGTATTTT

size: -
D: -
J: TRBJ1-1
V: TRBV7-9
CDR3: CASSLQGFPAFF
DNA: TGTGCCAGCAGCTTACAGGGATTCCCAGCTTTCTTT

size: -
D: -
J: TRBJ2-7
V: TRBV19
CDR3: CASSSIYRDGSYEQYF
DNA: TGTGCCAGTAGCAGTATATATAGGGACGGCTCCTACGAGCAGTACTTC

size: once
D: TRBD2
J: TRBJ2-1
V: TRBV7-6
CDR3: CASSWSAGGPHNEQFF
DNA: TGTGCCAGCAGCTGGTCCGCGGGAGGGCCCCACAATGAGCAGTTCTTC

size: -
D: TRBD1
J: TRBJ1-5
V: TRBV7-9
CDR3: CASSAQGADNQPQHF
DNA: TGTGCCAGCAGCGCACAGGGGGCTGACAATCAGCCCCAGCATTTT

size: -
D: TRBD2
J: TRBJ2-1
V: TRBV7-9
CDR3: CASSSGLAILRNEQFF
DNA: TGTGCCAGCAGCTCTGGACTAGCGATTCTGAGGAATGAGCAGTTCTTC

size: -
D: -
J: TRBJ2-5
V: TRBV11-1
CDR3: CASSPGRNQETQYF
DNA: TGTGCCAGCAGCCCGGGACGGAACCAAGAGACCCAGTACTTC

size: once
D: -
J: TRBJ2-2
V: TRBV7-6
CDR3: CASSGRGVNPGELFF
DNA: TGTGCCAGCAGCGGGCGGGGTGTTAACCCCGGGGAGCTGTTTTTT

size: -
D: -
J: TRBJ1-1
V: TRBV19
CDR3: CASSTRGGWTEAFF
DNA: TGTGCCAGTAGTACCAGGGGCGGTTGGACTGAAGCTTTCTTT